This TCR beta chain was recovered during a study of cytomegalovirus exposure and HLA in healthy donors. Findings of the study overall: There was a cluster of highly shared sequence variants that was likely a sequencing artifact. The study designated 150 or so TCR beta chains cytomegalovirus-associated.

This CDR3 contains 13 residues. With 9 bases clipped from V and 4 bases from J, the junction kept 5 bases outside the gene matches. CDR1 is MRHNA and CDR2 is SNTAGT in the germline V gene. Remarks on this clone: Its target is not known.

The PCR had 60 Vbeta and 13 Jbeta primers. How the authors handled the data: As a later analysis found, there were 80 million or so unique TCR beta chains, of which roughly 11 million were shared. Assay used: immunoSEQ multiplex PCR; TCRdb lists only in-frame clones, some missing. The V and J calls and clone size come from that table; D and trimming were worked out from the DNA. The sample gives under 300,000 clones, around two thirds of which show up once; 2% to 2.5% is in the top ten. Healthy donors of bone marrow made up the group. The rearrangement links TRBV6-4 to TRBJ1-2; 10 bases line up with TRBD1. Sequencing input: PBMCs. The receptor comes from a female donor in good health and CMV-seronegative. CDR3 in amino acids: CARRQGARYGYTF. CDR3 DNA: TGTGCCAGGAGACAGGGGGCTCGCTATGGCTACACCTTC.